The 27 T cell receptor beta chains below all came from one sample that was sequenced in a study of graft-versus-host responses after intestinal transplantation. The method was immunoSEQ multiplex PCR; TCRdb's version includes in-frame clones alone and lacks a portion of them. The table has 96,000 or so clones, about 94% seen once; the top ten hold around 0.17%. These receptors are not linked to any known antigen. This sample comprised unstimulated CD4+ T cells sorted from spleen or lymph node cells, obtained before intestinal transplant. All receptors derive from a human donor who received an intestinal transplant.

This chain joins TRBV11-3 and TRBJ2-2; D is possibly TRBD2 (7 bases). CDR3 length: 15 amino acids. Germline CDR1 SGHNT, CDR2 YENEEA. Trimming removed 5 bases from V and 11 bases from J, with 21 bases in between. The CDR3 region is CASSRGGEHPKELFF. CDR3 DNA: TGTGCCAGCAGCCGAGGGGGGGAGCATCCCAAAGAGCTGTTTTTT.

The V call is TRBV6-5, the J call TRBJ2-6; possible D gene TRBD2, 5 bases. With 5 bases removed from V and 2 bases from J, the gap between germline ends came to 10 bases. CDR3 length equals 15 residues. CDR1 and CDR2 (germline): MNHEY, SVGAGI. CDR3 nucleotides: TGTGCCAGCAGTCCCGCGGGTCCTGGGGCCAACGTCCTGACTTTC. It is translated as CASSPAGPGANVLTF.

The V call is TRBV21-1, the J call TRBJ1-3; the table's D call TRBD1 went unverified against the DNA. TRBV21-1 is recorded as a pseudogene. CDR3 length equals 16 residues. CDR3 in amino acids: CASSKTSPGKGNTIYF. CDR3 DNA: TGTGCCAGCAGCAAAACTTCGCCAGGGAAGGGCAACACCATATATTTT.

The chain links TRBV5-6 to TRBJ1-1; 8 bases are a match to TRBD1. Looked up from germline, CDR1 is SGHDT and CDR2 is YYEEEE. The CDR3 consists of 15 residues. With 4 bases clipped from V and 1 base from J, the junction kept 6 bases outside the gene matches. The CDR3 loop is CASSDTGQANTEAFF. CDR3 bases: TGTGCCAGCAGCGACACGGGACAGGCGAACACTGAAGCTTTCTTT.

The genes are TRBV18 and TRBJ1-2; D is perhaps TRBD1 (6 bases). Deletions cut 8 bases from V and 5 bases from J, with 12 bases between. CDR1 is KGHSH, CDR2 LQKENI, per germline. The CDR3 has 12 residues. DNA of the CDR3: TGTGCCAGCCGACAGGAGGTTTATGGCTACACCTTC. It translates to CASRQEVYGYTF.

This sequence joins TRBV30 and TRBJ1-2; D is unclear. V was cut by 1 base and J by 4 bases, with 16 bases left in between. The CDR3 runs 15 residues. Germline V gene data show CDR1 as GTSNPN and CDR2 as SVGIG (reference sequence). The CDR3 DNA reads as TGTGCCTGGAGTGGGAGAGGAGGAGCCCTCTATGGCTACACCTTC. The encoded protein is CAWSGRGGALYGYTF.

To note about this clone: The junction shows a germline mismatch at one end, possibly a read error. The chain carries TRBV6-5 and TRBJ2-1; D is unresolved. Germline V lookup: CDR1 MNHEY, CDR2 SVGAGI. The CDR3 is 15 residues long. The CDR3 nucleotides read TGTGCCAGCAGATACTCAGTGGGCTCCTACAATGGGCAGTTCTTC. This gives the protein CASRYSVGSYNGQFF.

This chain joins TRBV5-1 and TRBJ1-1; 8 bases line up with TRBD1. The V gene's germline CDR1 is SGHRS and CDR2 YFSETQ. Trimming removed 7 bases from V and 8 bases from J; junction bases left unmatched: 4. This CDR3 is built from 11 residues. Here the CDR3 DNA reads TGCGCCAGCGGGACAGGTTTAGAAGCTTTCTTT. Protein sequence: CASGTGLEAFF.

V gene TRBV30 combines with J gene TRBJ2-6; maybe TRBD2 (6 bases). The CDR3 contains 13 residues. Germline values: CDR1 GTSNPN, CDR2 SVGIG (reference sequence). V lost 6 bases, J lost 0 bases, and 6 bases lay in between. The CDR3 DNA reads TGTGCCTGCGGGAGCTCTGGGGCCAACGTCCTGACTTTC. This encodes CACGSSGANVLTF.

This sequence joins TRBV30 and TRBJ1-5, with D uncertain. This CDR3 region has 11 residues. Per germline, CDR1 GTSNPN and CDR2 SVGIG (reference sequence). V was trimmed by 0 bases and J by 15 bases, leaving 12 bases between them. CDR3 residues: CAWSVNSPPHF. The CDR3 DNA is TGTGCCTGGAGTGTTAACAGTCCGCCGCATTTT.

About this clone itself: A junction boundary mismatches the germline segment, possibly from a read error. The chain links TRBV5-1 to TRBJ2-5; 7 bases agree with TRBD2. Looked up from germline, CDR1 is SGHRS and CDR2 is YFSETQ. The CDR3 length is 12 residues. The CDR3 DNA follows: TGCGCCAGCAGCTTGGATCGGGCGGGGAGGGACTTC. It codes for CASSLDRAGRDF.

The chain uses TRBV7-9 and TRBJ1-5; TRBD1 might be the D (6 bases). Germline assignment: CDR1 SEHNR and CDR2 FQNEAQ (reference sequence). CDR3 length equals 17 residues. V lost 7 bases and J lost 4, with 23 bases in between. The CDR3 DNA follows: TGTGCCAGCACCCCCCTTTCCGCAGGGGTTGGTAATCAGCCCCAGCATTTT. This codes for CASTPLSAGVGNQPQHF.

V usage is TRBV7-9 and J usage is TRBJ2-5, with 9 bases fitting TRBD1. Germline lookup yields CDR1 SEHNR and CDR2 FQNEAQ (reference sequence). The CDR3 is 15 amino acids. With V trimmed by 5 bases and J by 4 bases, 8 bases remained unmatched. CDR3 protein: CASSPRDRAGETQYF. Written as DNA, the CDR3 is TGTGCCAGCAGCCCTAGGGACAGGGCTGGAGAGACCCAGTACTTC.

V usage is TRBV30 and J usage is TRBJ1-6, with TRBD1 matching 8 bases. The CDR3 consists of 14 residues. The trim removed 0 bases at V and 10 bases at J, leaving 5 bases unmatched. Germline V CDR1 and CDR2: GTSNPN, SVGIG (reference sequence). This CDR3 reads CAWSVQGGISPLHF. CDR3 in DNA: TGTGCCTGGAGTGTACAGGGGGGCATATCACCCCTCCACTTT.

The chain carries TRBV28 and TRBJ1-6; perhaps TRBD1 as D (5 bases). Germline V gene data show CDR1 as MDHEN and CDR2 as SYDVKM. V lost 5 bases to trimming and J lost 7 bases, with 12 bases between them. The CDR3 loop spans 14 amino acids. This CDR3 is CASSMTVSNSPLHF. CDR3 bases: TGTGCCAGCAGTATGACAGTTTCGAATTCACCCCTCCACTTT.

The CDR3 loop reads CASSMRGFGNSPLHF. The CDR3 nucleotides are TGTGCCAGTAGTATGCGGGGTTTCGGGAATTCACCCCTCCACTTT. The chain is built from TRBV19 and TRBJ1-6; D gene ambiguous. CDR3 size: 15 residues. Per germline, CDR1 LNHDA and CDR2 SQIVND (reference sequence). V lost 3 bases to trimming and J lost 7 bases, with 13 bases between them.

CDR3: CASSFDEADYNEQFF. The CDR3 DNA sequence: TGCGCCAGCAGCTTTGACGAGGCAGATTACAATGAGCAGTTCTTC. The V gene is TRBV5-1, the J gene TRBJ2-1, with D hard to call. CDR1 and CDR2 (germline): SGHRS, YFSETQ. The CDR3 is made up of 15 amino acids. The V end was cut by 2 bases, the J end by 4 bases, with 13 bases between.

The chain couples TRBV14 to TRBJ2-7; D is possibly TRBD1 (5 bases). In germline, CDR1 is SGHDN, CDR2 FVKESK. Trimming left V 2 bases short and J 3 bases short, with 14 bases between. This CDR3 has 15 amino acids. The CDR3 DNA reads TGTGCCAGCAGCCAAAGGCAGGGTAGGGGCTACGAGCAGTACTTC. Its translation is CASSQRQGRGYEQYF.

The chain carries TRBV29-1 and TRBJ1-2, with 8 bases that match TRBD1. The CDR3 has 14 amino acids. Unmatched junction bases numbered 6, after V lost 3 bases and J lost 3 bases. Germline CDR1 reads SQVTM; CDR2 reads ANQGSEA. The CDR3 coding sequence is TGCAGCGTTGAGACGACAGGGGTTTACTATGGCTACACCTTC. Translation gives CSVETTGVYYGYTF.

The chain recombines TRBV6-4 with TRBJ1-2; TRBD1 aligns across 7 bases. The CDR3 has 14 amino acids. Unmatched junction bases numbered 7, after V lost 6 bases and J lost 3 bases. Germline CDR1 and CDR2: MRHNA and SNTAGT. Here the CDR3 reads CASRPDDRDYGYTF. The CDR3 nucleotides read TGTGCCAGCAGGCCAGATGACAGGGACTATGGCTACACCTTC.

The rearrangement uses TRBV19 and TRBJ1-1; unclear D gene. V was trimmed by 7 bases and J by 3 bases, leaving 9 bases between them. CDR1 LNHDA and CDR2 SQIVND come from the germline V gene (reference sequence). The CDR3 has 12 amino acids. As DNA, the CDR3 is TGTGCCAGTACCAACAGCTACACTGAAGCTTTCTTT. It is translated as CASTNSYTEAFF.

This chain links TRBV28 with TRBJ1-5; the D gene is possibly TRBD1 (5 bases). CDR1 and CDR2 (germline): MDHEN, SYDVKM. The CDR3 contains 13 residues. V was cut by 5 bases and J by 11 bases, with 16 bases left in between. The CDR3 loop is CASSRPTVRAQHF. The CDR3 DNA follows: TGTGCCAGCAGTAGACCCACGGTCAGGGCCCAGCATTTT. Using reference TRBV28 and TRBJ1-5 for the parts outside the CDR3, the full variable domain is DVKVTQSSRYLVKRTGEKVFLECVQDMDHENMFWYRQDPGLGLRLIYFSYDVKMKEKGDIPEGYSVSREKKERFSLILESASTNQTSMYLCASSRPTVRAQHFGDGTRLSIL.

The chain joins TRBV11-2 to TRBJ2-4; tentative D call: TRBD1 (5 bases). Trimming removed 2 bases from V and 1 base from J, with 9 bases in between. Looked up from germline, CDR1 is SGHAT and CDR2 is FQNNGV. The length of the CDR3 is 15 residues. The CDR3 sequence is CASSLLRQAKNIQYF. In DNA, the CDR3 is TGTGCCAGCAGCTTACTCCGACAGGCCAAAAACATTCAGTACTTC.

This chain joins TRBV7-2 and TRBJ2-7; possible D gene TRBD2, 5 bases. V dropped 1 base and J dropped 1 base, with 11 bases sitting between them. The CDR3 length is 15 residues. CDR1 is SGHTA and CDR2 is FQGNSA in the germline V gene. Here the CDR3 DNA reads TGTGCCAGCAGCTTAGAAGGACTGGAGTCCTACGAGCAGTACTTC. It translates to CASSLEGLESYEQYF.

Written as DNA, the CDR3 is TGTGCCAGCAGTGAAAATGAGGGAGGCAGGGGCAATCAGCCCCAGCATTTT. This gives the protein CASSENEGGRGNQPQHF. The chain uses TRBV6-1 and TRBJ1-5, with a tentative D call TRBD1 (5 bases). The V gene's germline CDR1 is MNHNS and CDR2 SASEGT. This CDR3 is built from 17 residues. V lost 2 bases and J lost 2, with 16 bases in between.

The chain is built from TRBV5-1 and TRBJ1-3, with 8 nucleotides matching TRBD1. The CDR3 runs to 14 residues. After removal of 3 bases from V and 6 bases from J, the junction contained 5 bases not matched to a gene. Germline V gives CDR1 SGHRS, CDR2 YFSETQ. The CDR3 DNA reads TGCGCCAGCAGCTCCGGACAGGGCCCAAACACCATATATTTT. Translating gives CASSSGQGPNTIYF.

This chain joins TRBV6-6 and TRBJ1-3; 7 bases are shared with TRBD1. Germline loops: CDR1 MNHNY, CDR2 SVGAGI (reference sequence). Trimming cost V 6 bases and J 4 bases; bases outside gene matches: 6. The CDR3 loop spans 14 amino acids. The CDR3 sequence: CASRTGVSGNTIYF. The CDR3 DNA reads as TGTGCCAGCAGAACAGGGGTATCCGGAAACACCATATATTTT.